This T cell receptor beta chain was recovered during a study of regulatory T cells in long-lasting Graves disease. This clonotype was observed a few times. Regarding time point: newly diagnosed GD, antithyroid drugs for less than 3 months. RNA isolated from PBMCs was used to make the TCR library. Per germline, CDR1 LGHNA and CDR2 YNFKEQ. V gave up 0 bases and J gave up 4 bases, with 23 bases separating them. This CDR3 comprises 19 residues. Building of the TCR beta libraries involved iRepertoire HTBI primers and Arm-PCR of CDR3 regions. MiXCR was run by TCRdb on the multiplex PCR reads, yielding one entry per CDR3 protein. The table shows approximately 350,000 distinct CDR3 sequences, with about 17% occurring only once. The sample was also linked to a second study, of T cells in Graves' hyperthyroidism and ophthalmopathy. As that report states: Orbital computed tomography, thyroid ultrasound, serum thyroxine and TRAb, and clinical symptoms together informed the diagnoses.

The starting material was peripheral blood mononuclear cells (PBMCs), obtained at new diagnosis, from a patient treated with antithyroid drugs. The chain joins TRBV4-2 to TRBJ2-3; tentatively, D is TRBD2 (7 bases). This sequence originates from a woman between 18 and 29 years old with Graves disease. CDR3 in DNA: TGTGCCAGCAGCCAAGAGATAGGGGGGACTACTCCATGGCCAGATACGCAGTATTTT. Translated, it gives CASSQEIGGTTPWPDTQYF.